This T cell receptor beta chain was sequenced in a study of tumor and adjacent non-tumor tissue in lung cancer. As concerns this clonotype: One end of the junction fails to match germline, which may point to a read error.

No cell sorting was done before RNA was extracted from the tissue. Three rounds of nested PCR, following a modified ARM-PCR protocol, produced the TCRbeta library. TCRdb analysed the multiplex PCR reads with MiXCR anew, one entry per CDR3 protein. The table lists approximately 76,000 distinct CDR3 sequences, around 70% of them singletons. Germline CDR1 and CDR2: MGHRA and YSYEKL. CDR3 length equals 16 residues. The receptor was isolated from a woman in her sixties or seventies with non-small cell lung cancer. This rearrangement joins TRBV4-1 to TRBJ2-2; possible D gene TRBD1, 6 bases. The sequencing input was lung tumor tissue. The CDR3 sequence: CVSSQGTQANTGEPFF. The CDR3 DNA follows: TGCGTCAGCAGCCAGGGGACACAAGCGAACACCGGGGAGCCGTTTTTT.